This entry describes one T cell receptor (beta chain). Trimming left V 8 bases short and J 0 bases short, with 14 bases between. The CDR3 is 15 residues long. Germline assignment: CDR1 LNHDA and CDR2 SQIVND (reference sequence). Participants spanned ages about 18 to 89 years and resided in about two dozen US areas. This sample is part of a study of blood T cell repertoires in COVID-19. Authors' data handling: The assay estimated nucleated cells by amplifying reference gene primers. Libraries were prepared by immunoSEQ multiplex PCR; TCRdb keeps only in-frame clonotypes and omits some of them. Clonal size and the V and J genes are those of that table, whereas D and trimming came from the DNA. The sample lists fewer than 250,000 clones; around 87% were seen once.

The chain employs TRBV19 and TRBJ2-1; the D gene is possibly TRBD1 (6 bases). The specimen sequenced was PBMCs or T cells enriched from blood (not recorded which). The sequence was collected from a man aged 25-45 years in a cohort exposed to, infected with or recovered from COVID-19 (not recorded which). CDR3 DNA: TGTGCCAGTGTCCCCGACAGGTCCTCCTACAATGAGCAGTTCTTC. Protein product: CASVPDRSSYNEQFF.